The 3 T cell receptor beta chains given below trace back to one sample, sequenced in a study of regulatory T cells in long-lasting Graves disease. Time point indicated: newly diagnosed GD, antithyroid drugs for less than 3 months. Scientists built the TCR library using RNA that was extracted from PBMCs. The authors built TCR beta libraries using iRepertoire HTBI primers and Arm-PCR of CDR3 regions. Each CDR3 protein is one row after TCRdb ran MiXCR on the multiplex PCR reads. The sample yields fewer than 350,000 distinct CDR3 sequences, approximately 20% seen once. The sample here was peripheral blood mononuclear cells (PBMCs), taken at new diagnosis, from a patient treated with antithyroid drugs. The source is a female donor with Graves disease.

This clonotype occurred a few times. A much larger clone differs from this one at a single base, so this may be a read error. The chain links TRBV30 to TRBJ2-1, with 12 bases identical to TRBD2. Germline V gene sequence: CDR1 GTSNPN, CDR2 SVGIG (reference sequence). The CDR3 contains 14 residues. For the CDR3, the DNA is TGTGCCCGGAGCTCTAGCGGGAGGGCCGATGAGCAGTTCTTC. Residues: CARSSSGRADEQFF.

The chain carries TRBV19 and TRBJ2-1, with 9 bases identical to TRBD2. This CDR3 contains 16 residues. V dropped 3 bases and J dropped 7; count of bases not matched to a gene: 10. From germline, CDR1 is LNHDA and CDR2 SQIVND (reference sequence). The CDR3 DNA follows: TGTGCCAGTAGTATGATCGGGGCTAGCGGGACGAATGAGCAGTTCTTC. This encodes CASSMIGASGTNEQFF.

A word on this clonotype: A far larger clone is only one base removed, so a read error is likely. The chain recombines TRBV2 with TRBJ2-3, with TRBD1 matching 9 bases. The J call may be in error: the DNA end matches TRBJ2-7 better. In germline, CDR1 is SNHLY, CDR2 FYNNEI. The length of the CDR3 is 14 residues. Written as DNA, the CDR3 is TGTGCCAGCAGTTCCGGGACAGGGTTCGGGGAGCAGTACTTC. It specifies CASSSGTGFGEQYF.